The 20 T cell receptor beta chains below come from one sample, sequenced in a study of T-cell reconstitution after alpha-beta-depleted transplantation in children. Unique molecular identifiers featured in how the TCRbeta library was prepared. Using its own MiXCR run on the PCR reads, TCRdb lists one record per CDR3 protein. The sample includes hundreds of thousands of distinct CDR3 sequences, about 12% of them seen just once. Sample: PBMCs, taken before TCRalphabeta/CD19-depleted stem cell transplant. The receptors derive from a girl aged 2 to 9 with congenital amegakaryocytic thrombocytopenia, due to receive a stem cell transplant.

In its sample, this clonotype was seen a few times. The V call is TRBV27, the J call TRBJ2-1; TRBD1 is a possible D gene (5 bases). The CDR3 is 16 residues long. V lost 2 bases and J lost 6, with 17 bases in between. Germline V gene lookup returns CDR1 MNHEY and CDR2 SMNVEV (reference sequence). The CDR3 sequence: CASSLRWQGTINEQFF. CDR3 DNA: TGTGCCAGCAGTTTACGATGGCAGGGCACCATCAATGAGCAGTTCTTC.

The J gene is TRBJ2-3, the V gene TRBV18, with D unclear. CDR3 length: 14 residues. Germline lookup yields CDR1 KGHSH and CDR2 LQKENI. Between the trimmed V and J ends, which lost 3 bases and 4 bases, there was a span of 11 bases. The CDR3 protein is CASSPGPAADTQYF. CDR3 nucleotide sequence: TGTGCCAGCTCACCGGGTCCGGCGGCAGATACGCAGTATTTT. The whole variable domain, filled in from reference TRBV18 and TRBJ2-3, reads NAGVMQNPRHLVRRRGQEARLRCSPMKGHSHVYWYRQLPEEGLKFMVYLQKENIIDESGMPKERFSAEFPKEGPSILRIQQVVRGDSAAYFCASSPGPAADTQYFGPGTRLTVL.

V gene TRBV28 combines with J gene TRBJ2-7; 7 nucleotides match TRBD1. From germline, CDR1 is MDHEN and CDR2 SYDVKM. J was trimmed by 3 bases and V by 3 bases; bases with no gene match: 8. The CDR3 loop spans 15 amino acids. CDR3 coding DNA: TGTGCCAGCAGTTTTATCGGGACAGTAAACTACGAGCAGTACTTC. The encoded protein is CASSFIGTVNYEQYF.

The chain links TRBV5-1 to TRBJ2-3; D gene unclear. This CDR3 is built from 15 residues. Looked up from germline, CDR1 is SGHRS and CDR2 is YFSETQ. With 3 bases removed from V and 0 bases from J, the gap between germline ends came to 11 bases. CDR3 bases: TGCGCCAGCAGCTCCCAGGTATCTAGCACAGATACGCAGTATTTT. As protein: CASSSQVSSTDTQYF.

The chain joins TRBV28 to TRBJ2-2; 9 nucleotides agree with TRBD2. This CDR3 is 16 amino acids long. CDR1 is MDHEN and CDR2 is SYDVKM in the germline V gene. With V trimmed by 7 bases and J by 5 bases, 11 bases remained unmatched. The CDR3 sequence is CASKGYSGSGTGELFF. CDR3 bases: TGTGCCAGCAAGGGGTATAGCGGGAGTGGGACCGGGGAGCTGTTTTTT.

The V and J genes are TRBV28 and TRBJ2-1; D is perhaps TRBD1 (6 bases). The CDR3 spans 19 residues. Between the trimmed V and J ends, which lost 1 base and 6 bases, there was a span of 25 bases. Germline V gene lookup returns CDR1 MDHEN and CDR2 SYDVKM. CDR3 in DNA: TGTGCCAGCAGTTTATTCAAGAAAAAACAGGGAATCCCCTTCAATGAGCAGTTCTTC. Its protein product is CASSLFKKKQGIPFNEQFF.

This chain connects TRBV7-9 to TRBJ1-2; D is uncertain. Trimming shortened V by 5 bases and J by 4 bases, and 11 bases separated the two germline ends. Looked up from germline, CDR1 is SEHNR and CDR2 is FQNEAQ (reference sequence). The CDR3 length is 13 residues. Here the CDR3 reads CASSLGEFYGYTF. The CDR3 region has the DNA TGTGCCAGCAGCCTGGGAGAGTTCTATGGCTACACCTTC.

On this clonotype itself: The junction does not match germline at one end; this may be a read error. The chain has TRBV19 and TRBJ1-5; D not certain. Per germline, CDR1 LNHDA and CDR2 SQIVND (reference sequence). The CDR3 sequence is 15 residues long. The CDR3 DNA follows: TGTGCCAGTAGTATCCGGACGGATAGCAATCAGCCCCGGCATTTT. Protein product: CASSIRTDSNQPRHF.

This clonotype was detected ten times or more. V usage is TRBV11-1 and J usage is TRBJ2-1, with D maybe TRBD1 (5 bases). V was cut by 5 bases and J by 0 bases, with 14 bases left in between. Germline V gives CDR1 SGHAT, CDR2 FQDESV (reference sequence). This CDR3 region has 16 residues. The DNA of the CDR3 is TGTGCCAGCAGCCAGGGAACTTATCGCTCCTACAATGAGCAGTTCTTC. It codes for CASSQGTYRSYNEQFF.

The sample holds many counts of this clonotype. V and J are TRBV15 and TRBJ1-2; 10 bases fit TRBD1. This CDR3 is built from 15 residues. Germline CDR1 and CDR2: LNHNV and YYDKDF (reference sequence). V shed 6 bases and J 6 bases; nucleotides not matched to a gene: 10. Here the CDR3 DNA reads TGTGCCACCAGGAAACCGGGACAGGGGAAAGATGGCTACACCTTC. Translating it yields CATRKPGQGKDGYTF. Drawing the rest from reference TRBV15 and TRBJ1-2, the complete variable domain is DAMVIQNPRYQVTQFGKPVTLSCSQTLNHNVMYWYQQKSSQAPKLLFHYYDKDFNNEADTPDNFQSRRPNTSFCFLDIRSPGLGDTAMYLCATRKPGQGKDGYTFGSGTRLTVV.

Remarks on this clonotype: This likely stems from a read error, as it lies one base from a far larger clone. The V and J genes are TRBV7-9 and TRBJ1-5; D is unclear. Germline loops: CDR1 SEHNR, CDR2 FQNEAQ (reference sequence). V dropped 0 bases and J dropped 5 bases, with 5 bases sitting between them. This CDR3 contains 13 residues. The CDR3 bases are TGTGCCAGCAGCTTAGCGTGGGATCAGCCCCAGCATTTT. Translated: CASSLAWDQPQHF.

This clonotype was seen ten or more times. The chain is built from TRBV5-1 and TRBJ2-5, with 7 bases aligning to TRBD1. Germline loops: CDR1 SGHRS, CDR2 YFSETQ. The CDR3 covers 15 residues. Trimming cost V 5 bases and J 3 bases; bases outside gene matches: 10. CDR3 nucleotide sequence: TGCGCCAGCAGTCCCTCGGGACAGCGAGAAGAGACCCAGTACTTC. This codes for CASSPSGQREETQYF.

This clonotype was found a few times. The V gene is TRBV20-1, the J gene TRBJ2-5, with D perhaps matching TRBD1 or TRBD2 (5 bases each). Germline-derived CDR1 and CDR2 are DFQATT and SNEGSKA (reference sequence). This CDR3 spans 12 amino acids. With 5 bases removed from V and 5 bases from J, the gap between germline ends came to 12 bases. CDR3 region: CSAVQGEETQYF. The CDR3 DNA is TGCAGTGCTGTCCAAGGGGAGGAGACCCAGTACTTC.

This clonotype was seen a handful of times. The rearrangement joins TRBV12-3 or TRBV12-4 to TRBJ2-1; 10 nucleotides agree with TRBD2. The CDR3 loop spans 20 amino acids. V lost 9 bases, J lost 5 bases, and 25 bases stayed unmatched. Here the CDR3 DNA reads TGTGCCAGTCGGTCTTTTTGGACTAGCGGCAATCCCCGCCTAAACAATGAGCAGTTCTTC. It translates to CASRSFWTSGNPRLNNEQFF.

This clonotype has at least ten counts. The rearrangement uses TRBV15 and TRBJ2-7; no clear D gene. The CDR3 loop spans 13 amino acids. In germline, CDR1 is LNHNV, CDR2 YYDKDF (reference sequence). The germline V and J ends were trimmed by 3 bases and 6 bases, with 12 bases remaining between them. CDR3 region: CATSREPELEQYF. CDR3 bases: TGTGCCACCAGCAGGGAACCTGAGCTCGAGCAGTACTTC.

This clonotype was seen a few times. This chain links TRBV30 with TRBJ1-5; D call uncertain. V was cut by 3 bases and J by 2 bases, with 14 bases left in between. In germline, CDR1 is GTSNPN, CDR2 SVGIG (reference sequence). This CDR3 region has 15 residues. This chain's CDR3 is CAWRNSRRGNQPQHF. In DNA form, the CDR3 reads TGTGCCTGGAGGAACAGCCGCCGGGGCAATCAGCCCCAGCATTTT.

A note on this clonotype: The junction and the germline gene differ at one end; a read error may be behind it. The rearrangement links TRBV29-1 to TRBJ2-7, with D perhaps TRBD1 or TRBD2 (6 bases each). Germline V gene lookup returns CDR1 SQVTM and CDR2 ANQGSEA. The CDR3 consists of 12 residues. The CDR3 reads CSVMGGEYEQSF. The CDR3 coding sequence is TGCAGCGTCATGGGGGGCGAGTACGAGCAGTCCTTC.

The chain carries TRBV15 and TRBJ1-1; D not certain. The CDR3 is made up of 15 amino acids. The V gene lost 0 bases and the J gene lost 4 bases, with 12 bases spanning the gap. The germline V gene encodes CDR1 LNHNV and CDR2 YYDKDF (reference sequence). In nucleotides, the CDR3 is TGTGCCACCAGCAGAGATCAGGAGCGGGGCACTGAAGCTTTCTTT. Translation gives CATSRDQERGTEAFF.

The rearrangement uses TRBV29-1 and TRBJ2-5; a possible D gene is TRBD1 (6 bases). V lost 7 bases and J lost 4, with 16 bases in between. This CDR3 has 13 residues. Germline CDR1 reads SQVTM; CDR2 reads ANQGSEA. The CDR3 spells CSGGVTQGETQYF. CDR3 in DNA: TGCAGCGGAGGGGTCACACAGGGAGAGACCCAGTACTTC.

This clonotype occurred a few times. This sequence joins TRBV20-1 and TRBJ2-7; tentatively, D is TRBD1 or TRBD2 (6 bases each). The length of the CDR3 is 17 residues. Germline assignment: CDR1 DFQATT and CDR2 SNEGSKA (reference sequence). Trimming removed 7 bases at V and 0 bases at J, with 25 bases between. The CDR3 DNA is TGCAGTGTTAAATCCGGGGGCGCCACCCTGAGCTCCTACGAGCAGTACTTC. It specifies CSVKSGGATLSSYEQYF.